One sample yielded the 10 T cell receptor beta chains listed below, sequenced in a study of CD8 T cells in ankylosing spondylitis. The study's findings and limits: Among TCR beta sequences, a motif of eight highly homologous variants appeared characteristic of ankylosing spondylitis blood.

TCRdb re-called the 5' RACE reads through MiXCR, storing one row per CDR3 protein. This sample has roughly 440,000 distinct CDR3 sequences; 15% to 20% occur once, and the top ten carry approximately 1%. These receptors' targets are unknown. Sample: blood, either unsorted or a sorted T cell fraction (not recorded which). Receptor source: a male donor with ankylosing spondylitis.

The chain is built from TRBV6-1 and TRBJ2-7; D might be TRBD1 or TRBD2, each matching 6 bases. Trimming stripped 6 bases from V and 3 bases from J, with 18 bases between. This CDR3 region has 15 residues. Per the germline V gene, CDR1 is MNHNS and CDR2 is SASEGT. The CDR3 region is CASSPTGALYYEQYF. CDR3 nucleotides: TGTGCCAGCAGCCCTACGGGGGCACTATACTACGAGCAGTACTTC.

This clonotype was picked up many times. The rearrangement uses TRBV5-1 and TRBJ1-6; TRBD1 is a possible D gene (5 bases). Germline CDR1 is SGHRS and CDR2 is YFSETQ. This CDR3 is built from 13 residues. Trimming took 5 bases from V and 7 from J, leaving 10 bases between them. The CDR3 is CASRAAGNSPLHF. In DNA, the CDR3 is TGCGCCAGCAGGGCGGCAGGGAATTCACCCCTCCACTTT.

This clonotype was recorded once. The CDR3 does not end in the conserved phenylalanine or tryptophan, so this is likely a read error. The chain employs TRBV29-1 and TRBJ2-1; no definite D call. The germline V gene has CDR1 SQVTM and CDR2 ANQGSEA. CDR3 length: 13 residues. Trimming shortened V by 6 bases and J by 8 bases, and 17 bases separated the two germline ends. CDR3 sequence: CSVRRSLSDEQFL. CDR3 nucleotide sequence: TGCAGCGTGCGAAGAAGTTTGTCCGATGAGCAGTTCCTC.

This clonotype has just a few counts. The chain uses TRBV7-6 and TRBJ2-3, with D possibly TRBD1 on 6 matching bases. This CDR3 spans 15 amino acids. The germline V and J ends were trimmed by 5 bases and 4 bases, with 16 bases remaining between them. Germline CDR1 SGHVS, CDR2 FNYEAQ. CDR3 region: CASSVNRAGADTQYF. The CDR3 DNA sequence: TGTGCCAGCAGCGTTAACAGGGCTGGCGCAGATACGCAGTATTTT.

The sample holds a few counts of this clonotype. The V call is TRBV20-1, the J call TRBJ2-5; 9 bases map to TRBD2. The CDR3 spans 15 residues. The V and J ends lost 5 bases and 5 bases, in that order; junction bases with no gene match: 12. Germline V lookup: CDR1 DFQATT, CDR2 SNEGSKA (reference sequence). CDR3 sequence (DNA): TGCAGTGCTCCTGCACCACCTAGCGGGAAGGAGACCCAGTACTTC. This sequence encodes CSAPAPPSGKETQYF.

The chain carries TRBV20-1 and TRBJ2-5; D unclear. Deletions cut 0 bases from V and 1 base from J, with 12 bases between. There are 15 residues in the CDR3. CDR1 and CDR2 (germline): DFQATT, SNEGSKA (reference sequence). The CDR3 DNA reads TGCAGTGCTAGAGATGACCTTTGGAGCCAAGAGACCCAGTACTTC. This sequence encodes CSARDDLWSQETQYF.

This clonotype came up a few times. The CDR3 sequence: CASSGRYQPQHF. For the CDR3, the DNA is TGTGCCAGCAGTGGCAGGTATCAGCCCCAGCATTTT. The V call is TRBV6-2 or TRBV6-3, the J call TRBJ1-5; no clear D gene. Trimming stripped 5 bases from V and 5 bases from J, with 7 bases between. The length of the CDR3 is 12 residues. Germline V lookup: CDR1 MNHEY, CDR2 SVGEGT.

At least ten counts were recorded for this clonotype. The rearrangement links TRBV12-3 or TRBV12-4 to TRBJ1-2; D is unresolved. The length of the CDR3 is 16 residues. Trimming pared 3 bases from V and 0 bases from J, leaving 14 bases between. The CDR3 here is CASSFILGSANYGYTF. Written as DNA, the CDR3 is TGTGCCAGCAGTTTCATACTCGGCTCAGCTAACTATGGCTACACCTTC.

This clonotype was seen repeatedly, ten times or more. J is TRBJ2-5 and V is TRBV11-2; 8 bases agree with TRBD2. Germline loops: CDR1 SGHAT, CDR2 FQNNGV. This CDR3 contains 15 residues. With V trimmed by 3 bases and J by 0 bases, 3 bases remained unmatched. The CDR3 region is CASSFGGRNQETQYF. CDR3 nucleotide sequence: TGTGCCAGCAGCTTTGGCGGGAGGAACCAAGAGACCCAGTACTTC.

This clonotype was observed a handful of times. The chain uses TRBV5-1 and TRBJ2-5; 7 nucleotides line up with TRBD1. CDR3 size: 14 residues. The germline gives CDR1 SGHRS, CDR2 YFSETQ. Trimming took 3 bases from V and 5 from J; bases not matched to a gene: 7. Here the CDR3 DNA reads TGCGCCAGCAGCTCAACAGGGGTCCCGGAGACCCAGTACTTC. Translating gives CASSSTGVPETQYF. Drawing the rest from reference TRBV5-1 and TRBJ2-5, the complete variable domain is KAGVTQTPRYLIKTRGQQVTLSCSPISGHRSVSWYQQTPGQGLQFLFEYFSETQRNKGNFPGRFSGRQFSNSRSEMNVSTLELGDSALYLCASSSTGVPETQYFGPGTRLLVL.